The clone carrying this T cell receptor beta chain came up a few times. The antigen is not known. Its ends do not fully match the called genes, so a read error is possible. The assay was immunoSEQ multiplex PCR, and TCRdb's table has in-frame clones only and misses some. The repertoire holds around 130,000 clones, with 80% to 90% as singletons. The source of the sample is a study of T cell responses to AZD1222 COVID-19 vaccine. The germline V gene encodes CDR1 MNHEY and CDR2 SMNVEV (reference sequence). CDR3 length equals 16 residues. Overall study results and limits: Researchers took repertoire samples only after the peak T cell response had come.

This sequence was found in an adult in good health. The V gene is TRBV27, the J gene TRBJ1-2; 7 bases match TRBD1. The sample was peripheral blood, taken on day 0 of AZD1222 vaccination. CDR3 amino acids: CASSSPPLTGNYGYTF. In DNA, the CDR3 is TGTGCCAGCAGCTCCCCCCCTCTGACAGGGAACTACGGCTACACCTTC.